The present entry profiles one T cell receptor (beta chain) with its context. Its target is not known. Clones were sequenced by immunoSEQ multiplex PCR, and TCRdb holds only the in-frame ones, with some missing. The sample includes approximately 57,000 clones, roughly 89% of them seen just once. These data come from a study of identifying expanded T cells in peripheral blood. Study-level findings and limits: Technical replicates showed around 1.1 changed clones; roughly two weeks about 16.4; four weeks 19. Variance in clone template counts between roughly two-week samples significantly increased with total template count across all healthy donors.

Germline CDR1 reads LNHDA; CDR2 reads SQIVND (reference sequence). The CDR3 has 16 residues. The V and J ends lost 4 bases and 7 bases respectively, with 19 bases between them. Healthy donors had no documented immune events, such as infections, while sampled. The sequence was obtained from a person aged 18 to 70 in good health. Sequencing was performed on blood. This chain joins TRBV19 and TRBJ2-2; D may be TRBD2 (5 bases). The CDR3 here is CASSNRKRESNGELFF. The CDR3 bases are TGTGCCAGTAGTAACCGTAAACGGGAAAGTAACGGGGAGCTGTTTTTT.